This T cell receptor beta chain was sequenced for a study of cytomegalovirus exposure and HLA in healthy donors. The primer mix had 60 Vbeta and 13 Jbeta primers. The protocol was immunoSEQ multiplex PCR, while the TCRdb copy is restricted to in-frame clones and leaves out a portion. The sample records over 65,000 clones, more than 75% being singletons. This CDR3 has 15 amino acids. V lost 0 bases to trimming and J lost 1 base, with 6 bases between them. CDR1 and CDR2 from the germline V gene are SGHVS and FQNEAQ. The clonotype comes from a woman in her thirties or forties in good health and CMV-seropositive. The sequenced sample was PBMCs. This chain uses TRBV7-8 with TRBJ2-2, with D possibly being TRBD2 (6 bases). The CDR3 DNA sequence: TGTGCCAGCAGCTTAGCGGGGGGGAACACCGGGGAGCTGTTTTTT. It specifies CASSLAGGNTGELFF.